This T cell receptor beta chain was identified during a study of OX40 agonist ivuxolimab in advanced cancers. In the study overall: Patients' therapy was ivuxolimab, an antibody that acts as an agonist of OX40 (CD134). Study outcomes and limitations: Expanded clones belonging to CD8+ T cells outnumbered, on average, those of CD4+. Low clonal expansion, among the lowest seen, marked partial responders at 0.1-3.0 mg/kg.

Note on this clone: Antigen unknown.

TCRdb keeps only in-frame clones here, not all; method: immunoSEQ multiplex PCR. Of some 60,000 clones listed, less than 95% are singletons. Autoimmune disease history or systemic immunosuppression meant exclusion. The CDR3 has 14 amino acids. Trimming shortened V by 7 bases and J by 7 bases, and 16 bases separated the two germline ends. From germline, CDR1 is MNHGY and CDR2 SAAAGT. This receptor was taken from an adult with an advanced solid tumor such as melanoma, head and neck, liver or kidney cancer. V usage is TRBV6-8 and J usage is TRBJ2-2; D tentatively reads TRBD1 or TRBD2 (5 bases each). The sequencing here drew on CD4+ or CD8+ T cells sorted from blood, taken in a trial of the OX40 agonist ivuxolimab. The CDR3 is CASNGTARGGELFF. CDR3 nucleotide sequence: TGTGCCAGCAACGGGACCGCGAGGGGCGGGGAGCTGTTTTTT.